A selection of T cell receptor beta chains follows, all from one sample in a study of control samples from healthy donors and cancer patients. The table came from immunoSEQ multiplex PCR; TCRdb's copy has only in-frame clones and leaves some out. The sample records 20,000 to 25,000 clones, around 85% being singletons. Material: PBMCs. These receptors were obtained from a man aged 55 to 70 with head and neck cancer. Each CDR3 is given without its conserved first and last residue.

v_call cdr3_aa
TRBV18 ASSPGLVSYEQY
TRBV14 ASSQTSGRWRETQY
TRBV27 ASTATGWGNQPQH
TRBV6-5 ASSSSGGRGYT
TRBV4-1 ASSQWDRGGETQY
TRBV2 ASSDFTATPDNEKLF
TRBV6-5 ASSWGTGELF
TRBV27 ASSLSTGGGEQY
TRBV30 AWSPYHEQF
TRBV7-3 ASSNRRDTEAF
TRBV7-8 ASSPREASVYNEQF
TRBV9 ASSATGNHNEQF
TRBV5-1 ASSFLQGLGYT
TRBV2 ASSDGVLGEQF
TRBV6-1 ASSGQFRGAGANVLT
TRBV6-6 ASREQGGTEAF
TRBV15 ATSSRDRVLQPQH
TRBV4-2 ASSQDSLASARSSTDTQY
TRBV6-5 ASSYGTEAF
TRBV5-8 ASSDSGSYEQY
TRBV5-1 ASSRGGSSYNEQF
TRBV5-4 ASSLGLAGHTGELF
TRBV12-5 ASGLVDFGQY